This TCR beta chain was identified during a study of T cell repertoires in cytomegalovirus infection. About the research overall: Matching HLA type, along with CMV infection, was indicated by public TCR beta signatures. Findings and caveats of the study: Using cumulative public TCR beta family frequency, the authors identified those who carried CMV together with the relevant HLA. HLA-C-restricted CMV clonotypes gave the most frequent clonotype in two of eight donors.

Trimming cost V 3 bases and J 0 bases, with 17 bases left between them. The germline V gene encodes CDR1 SGHAT and CDR2 FQNNGV. The CDR3 is made up of 17 amino acids. TCRdb re-called the reads through MiXCR, storing one row per CDR3 protein. The table lists roughly 920,000 distinct CDR3 sequences, roughly a third of them singletons. For this clonotype: Its specificity is unknown.

The clonotype was recovered from a human donor in good health (CMV status not recorded). Some clones in this sample may be carry-over from other donors' samples. The V gene is TRBV11-2, the J gene TRBJ1-1, with a tentative D call TRBD1 (5 bases). Material: cultured CD8+ T cells from PBMCs, obtained from culture after CMV antigen stimulation. The DNA for the CDR3 is TGTGCCAGCAGCTTCATCCAAAGGGGACGAATGAACACTGAAGCTTTCTTT. Its translation is CASSFIQRGRMNTEAFF. Full variable domain (rest looked up from reference TRBV11-2 and TRBJ1-1): EAGVAQSPRYKIIEKRQSVAFWCNPISGHATLYWYQQILGQGPKLLIQFQNNGVVDDSQLPKDRFSAERLKGVDSTLKIQPAKLEDSAVYLCASSFIQRGRMNTEAFFGQGTRLTVV.